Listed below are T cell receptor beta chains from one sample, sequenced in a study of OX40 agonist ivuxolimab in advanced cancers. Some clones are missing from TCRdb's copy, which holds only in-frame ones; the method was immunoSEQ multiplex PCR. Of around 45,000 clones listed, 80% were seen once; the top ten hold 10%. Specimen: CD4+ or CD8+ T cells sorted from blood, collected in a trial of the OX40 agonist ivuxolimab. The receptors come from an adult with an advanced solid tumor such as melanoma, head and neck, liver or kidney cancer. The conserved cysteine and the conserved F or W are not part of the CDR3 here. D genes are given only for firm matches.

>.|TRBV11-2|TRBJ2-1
ASSLARYNEQF
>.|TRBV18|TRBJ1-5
ASSGPPFSNQPQH
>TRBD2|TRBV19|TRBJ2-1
ASSIKASGSWSNEQF
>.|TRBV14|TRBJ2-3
ASSPWRPGTTVAQY
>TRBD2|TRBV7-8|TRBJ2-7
ASSLRGLATYEQY
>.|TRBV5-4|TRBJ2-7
ASSLEALANYEQY
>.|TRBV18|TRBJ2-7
ASSLRETVSYEQY
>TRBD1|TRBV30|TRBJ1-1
ASTGSYTEAF
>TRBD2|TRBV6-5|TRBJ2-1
ASSYTGGGRGV
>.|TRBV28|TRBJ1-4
ASSLWTQELF
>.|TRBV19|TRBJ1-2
ASSQEGPLQNYGYT
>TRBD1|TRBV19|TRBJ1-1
ASSRRTGGMNTEAF
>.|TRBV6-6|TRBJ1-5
ASTAMGAEPQH
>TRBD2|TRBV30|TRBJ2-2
AWSLGGSGHTGELF
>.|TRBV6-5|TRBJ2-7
ASSYQGSYEQY
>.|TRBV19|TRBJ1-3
ASTPRNVLGNTIY
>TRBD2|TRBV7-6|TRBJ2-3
ASSLMGSGSTDTQY
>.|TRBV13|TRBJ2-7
ASSLFYEQY
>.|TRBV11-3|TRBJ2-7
ASSLSQGREQY
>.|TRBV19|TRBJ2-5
ASSITAAQETQY
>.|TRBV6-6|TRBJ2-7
ASRPGVLSGNYEQY
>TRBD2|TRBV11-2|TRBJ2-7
ASSRSGRAGPYEQY
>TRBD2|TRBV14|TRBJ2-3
ASSQDGGLAAWGGDTQY
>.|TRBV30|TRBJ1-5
AWGNAGDNQPQH
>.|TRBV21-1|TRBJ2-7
ASSNTGYYEQY
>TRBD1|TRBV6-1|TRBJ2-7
ASKHTGTAYEQY
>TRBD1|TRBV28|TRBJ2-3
AVPLDRGRTDTQY
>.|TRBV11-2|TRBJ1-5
ASSLGRSQPQH